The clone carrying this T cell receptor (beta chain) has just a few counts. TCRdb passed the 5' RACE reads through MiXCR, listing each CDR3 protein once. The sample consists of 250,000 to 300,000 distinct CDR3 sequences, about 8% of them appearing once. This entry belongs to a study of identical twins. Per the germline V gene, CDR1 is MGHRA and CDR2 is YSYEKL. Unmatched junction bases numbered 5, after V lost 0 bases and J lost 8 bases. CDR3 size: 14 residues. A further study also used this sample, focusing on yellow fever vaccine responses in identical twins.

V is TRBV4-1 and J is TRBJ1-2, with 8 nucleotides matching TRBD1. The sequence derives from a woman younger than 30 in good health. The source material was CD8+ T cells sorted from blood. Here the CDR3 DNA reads TGCGCCAGCAGCCAAGATCGTGCAGGGGGCGGCTACACCTTC. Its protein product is CASSQDRAGGGYTF.